Reported below is one T cell receptor beta chain. What it binds is unknown. This record comes from a study of shared clonotypes between healthy human individuals. CDR3 length: 14 amino acids. V dropped 0 bases and J dropped 6; count of bases not matched to a gene: 2. Germline CDR1 reads ENHRY; CDR2 reads SYGVKD. Caucasian adults residing in Nashville, Tennessee made up all the donors. In the CD4+ fraction, cells were divided into CD45RA+ naive and CD45RA-negative memory subsets. Study-wide points: For naive CD4 cells, approximately 4.7% of clonotypes were shared across a handful of donors.

Some clones are missing from TCRdb's copy, which holds only in-frame ones; the method was immunoSEQ multiplex PCR. This sample carries 2,500,000 or so clones, approximately 94% of them seen once, and the ten largest clones take 0.36%. The genes are TRBV10-3 and TRBJ1-5; TRBD1 matches 7 bases. The sequencing sample was made of naive CD4+ T cells from PBMCs. Subset noted: CD45RA+ positively selected. The receptor's source is a man younger than 30 in good health. Some clones in this sample may be carry-over from other donors' samples. The CDR3 region has the DNA TGTGCCATCAGTGAGTCGAGGGGGCGTCAGCCCCAGCATTTT. It is translated as CAISESRGRQPQHF.